This T cell receptor delta chain was observed in a study of Vδ1+ human thymocytes. Findings and limits, study-wide: Thymic TRG and TRD repertoires appeared highly polyclonal, with Gaussian CDR3 length distributions.

The germline gives CDR1 GEAIGNYY, CDR2 EKD. The CDR3 loop spans 18 amino acids. A word on this clone: Its specificity is not known. At one end, the junction sequence differs from germline, possibly due to a read error.

RNA was extracted from the cells and then reverse transcribed. CDR3 amplicons came from multiplex PCR with pooled V-gene forward and constant-region reverse primers. TCRdb called clones from the multiplex PCR reads again using CATT. The repertoire holds 70,000 or so delta-chain clones, with about 35% as singletons. The chain has TRDV2 and TRDJ1; TRDD3 might be the D (5 bases). This TCR was recovered from a boy under two years old who had congenital heart surgery. The sequenced sample consisted of Vdelta1+ gamma-delta thymocytes from the thymus. Described subset: FACS-sorted CD3+ TCRalphabeta- TCRVdelta1+ TCRVdelta2- thymocytes. CDR3 coding DNA: TGTGCCTGTGACACGAAAATCGGGGCTCCGGGCGAATACGATAAACCCATCTTT. Translating gives CACDTKIGAPGEYDKPIF.